Listed below are T cell receptor beta chains from one sample, sequenced in a study of T cell changes during pregnancy in multiple sclerosis. TCRdb keeps only in-frame clones here, not all; method: immunoSEQ multiplex PCR. The profile shows around 99,000 clones, around 93% of them singletons. Sequencing used peripheral blood, obtained in the third trimester of pregnancy. The receptors were gathered from a female donor in good health, enrolled as a control in a pregnancy study. CDR3s include the opening cysteine and the closing phenylalanine or tryptophan. A D gene is named only where the DNA matches it firmly. Clone sizes are given selectively: once, few, many, or a class where the clone is expanded.

J,V,D,size,CDR3,DNA
TRBJ1-2,TRBV4-2,NA,few,CASSQDGQNYGYTF,TGTGCCAGCAGCCAAGATGGACAAAACTATGGCTACACCTTC
TRBJ1-1,TRBV2,TRBD1,NA,CASSGGTGRTEAFF,TGTGCCAGCAGTGGGGGGACAGGGAGAACTGAAGCTTTCTTT
TRBJ2-5,TRBV19,NA,NA,CASSKAWASLETQYF,TGTGCCAGTAGTAAGGCGTGGGCGAGTTTAGAGACCCAGTACTTC
TRBJ1-2,TRBV25-1,NA,NA,CASQMQNSYGYTF,TGTGCCAGTCAGATGCAGAATTCCTATGGCTACACCTTC
TRBJ2-3,TRBV7-2,TRBD2,NA,CASSSASAGGADTQYF,TGTGCCAGCAGCTCCGCGTCAGCGGGGGGGGCGGATACGCAGTATTTT
TRBJ1-1,TRBV15,TRBD1,once,CATSQTGGMTEAFF,TGTGCCACCAGTCAAACAGGGGGGATGACTGAAGCTTTCTTT
TRBJ1-5,TRBV15,NA,NA,CATSRERGRSVNQPQHF,TGTGCCACCAGCAGAGAGCGGGGGCGTTCGGTCAATCAGCCCCAGCATTTT
TRBJ2-2,TRBV27,NA,once,CASSLTGGTGELFF,TGTGCCAGCAGTTTAACCGGGGGCACCGGGGAGCTGTTTTTT
TRBJ2-5,TRBV4-2,NA,NA,CASSQDLREETQYF,TGTGCCAGCAGCCAAGATCTGAGGGAAGAGACCCAGTACTTC
TRBJ1-1,TRBV7-2,TRBD1,once,CASSLVGGALDTEAFF,TGTGCCAGCAGCTTAGTAGGGGGCGCGTTGGACACTGAAGCTTTCTTT
TRBJ2-3,TRBV7-2,TRBD2,NA,CASSNPGTSRSTDTQYF,TGTGCCAGCAGCAACCCTGGGACTAGCAGAAGCACAGATACGCAGTATTTT
TRBJ2-5,TRBV28,NA,NA,CASSFLSGNQETQYF,TGTGCCAGCAGTTTTCTGTCGGGAAACCAAGAGACCCAGTACTTC
TRBJ1-6,TRBV6-1,TRBD1,NA,CASFDRGNSPLHF,TGTGCCAGTTTCGACAGGGGGAATTCACCCCTCCACTTT
TRBJ1-3,TRBV30,NA,NA,CAWSGETPGNTIYF,TGTGCCTGGAGTGGGGAGACCCCTGGAAACACCATATATTTT
TRBJ1-5,TRBV5-6,TRBD1,once,CASSLGDRAQPQHF,TGTGCCAGCAGCTTGGGGGACAGGGCTCAGCCCCAGCATTTT
TRBJ1-2,TRBV5-6,TRBD1,NA,CASSFSGTGGNYGYTF,TGTGCCAGCAGCTTTTCCGGGACAGGCGGAAACTATGGCTACACCTTC
TRBJ2-7,TRBV5-4,NA,once,CASSLQGSYEQYF,TGTGCCAGCAGCTTGCAGGGATCCTACGAGCAGTACTTC
TRBJ2-7,TRBV28,NA,once,CASSLGQRYEQYF,TGTGCCAGCAGTTTGGGACAACGTTACGAGCAGTACTTC
TRBJ2-1,TRBV7-7,TRBD1,NA,CASSLRGQGDSGNEQFF,TGTGCTAGCAGCTTAAGGGGACAGGGTGATTCCGGCAATGAGCAGTTCTTC
TRBJ1-1,TRBV7-8,NA,once,CASSGAGGGTEAFF,TGTGCCAGCAGCGGAGCGGGGGGGGGCACTGAAGCTTTCTTT
TRBJ2-3,TRBV4-3,TRBD1,NA,CASSPTIRQGMGTDTQYF,TGCGCCAGCAGCCCAACCATTAGACAGGGGATGGGCACAGATACGCAGTATTTT
TRBJ1-1,TRBV19,NA,NA,CASSNRGTEAFF,TGTGCCAGTAGTAACCGGGGCACTGAAGCTTTCTTT
TRBJ1-6,TRBV9,NA,NA,CASSVDGDYSPLHF,TGTGCCAGCAGCGTAGATGGGGACTATTCACCCCTCCACTTT
TRBJ2-7,TRBV13,NA,NA,CASSLGRAYEQYF,TGTGCCAGCAGCTTAGGCCGGGCCTACGAGCAGTACTTC
TRBJ2-7,TRBV5-1,NA,NA,CASSPGRDYEQYF,TGCGCCAGCAGCCCGGGCAGGGACTACGAGCAGTACTTC
TRBJ1-2,TRBV27,TRBD1,NA,CASSLGTGGGYTF,TGTGCCAGCAGTTTAGGGACAGGGGGTGGCTACACCTTC
TRBJ1-5,TRBV6-1,TRBD1,NA,CASRETGGNQPQHF,TGTGCCAGCAGGGAGACAGGGGGCAATCAGCCCCAGCATTTT
TRBJ2-5,TRBV7-2,TRBD1,NA,CASSLNAGQGETQYF,TGTGCCAGCAGCTTAAACGCCGGACAGGGAGAGACCCAGTACTTC
TRBJ1-2,TRBV6-1,TRBD1,NA,CASSDPGQGYGYTF,TGTGCCAGCAGTGACCCGGGACAGGGCTATGGCTACACCTTC